These 8 T cell receptor beta chains came from one sample sequenced in a study of blood T cell repertoires in COVID-19. Libraries were prepared by immunoSEQ multiplex PCR; TCRdb keeps only in-frame clonotypes and omits some of them. The table has 140,000 or so clones, about 82% seen once. Material for sequencing was peripheral blood. The receptor set was obtained from a man in his forties or fifties with acute or convalescent COVID-19.

V usage is TRBV27 and J usage is TRBJ1-6; no definite D call. CDR1 is MNHEY and CDR2 is SMNVEV in the germline V gene (reference sequence). The CDR3 sequence is 16 residues long. The V end was cut by 4 bases, the J end by 0 bases, with 10 bases between. The CDR3 bases are TGTGCCAGCAGTTCTCCGGGGAGCTCCTATAATTCACCCCTCCACTTT. Protein sequence: CASSSPGSSYNSPLHF.

This sequence joins TRBV18 and TRBJ1-5; D is ambiguous. In germline, CDR1 is KGHSH, CDR2 LQKENI. V was trimmed by 4 bases and J by 0 bases, leaving 10 bases between them. CDR3 length: 15 amino acids. The CDR3 region has the DNA TGTGCCAGCTCACAGTCGGGGTATAGCAATCAGCCCCAGCATTTT. Protein: CASSQSGYSNQPQHF.

The J gene is TRBJ2-7, the V gene TRBV28; D unresolved. Germline V gene sequence: CDR1 MDHEN, CDR2 SYDVKM. V was pared by 3 bases and J by 0 bases, with 6 bases between. This CDR3 is built from 13 residues. In nucleotides, the CDR3 is TGTGCCAGCAGTTTTGGCGGCTCCTACGAGCAGTACTTC. Protein product: CASSFGGSYEQYF.

The chain is built from TRBV5-4 and TRBJ2-5; D is possibly TRBD1 (5 bases). This CDR3 region has 13 residues. CDR1 is SGHNT, CDR2 YYREEE, per germline (reference sequence). The V end was cut by 0 bases, the J end by 5 bases, with 8 bases between. The CDR3 protein is CASSLDKGETQYF. In DNA form, the CDR3 reads TGTGCCAGCAGCTTGGATAAGGGGGAGACCCAGTACTTC.

The chain uses TRBV6-5 and TRBJ1-3; 7 bases map to TRBD1. Germline CDR1 is MNHEY and CDR2 is SVGAGI. The CDR3 consists of 15 residues. The junction had 9 bases not matched to a gene; V was cut back by 7 bases and J by 3 bases. The CDR3 sequence: CASTWTGQYGNTIYF. CDR3 sequence (DNA): TGTGCCAGCACCTGGACAGGACAGTATGGAAACACCATATATTTT.

The chain is built from TRBV6-5 and TRBJ1-5, with D possibly TRBD1 on 5 matching bases. V lost 5 bases to trimming and J lost 5 bases, with 16 bases between them. Germline values: CDR1 MNHEY, CDR2 SVGAGI. The CDR3 has 15 amino acids. CDR3 in amino acids: CASSRDYTQDQPQHF. CDR3 DNA: TGTGCCAGCAGTCGGGACTACACGCAGGATCAGCCCCAGCATTTT.

V gene TRBV18 combines with J gene TRBJ1-1, with 7 bases matching TRBD1. Germline values: CDR1 KGHSH, CDR2 LQKENI. V was clipped by 4 bases and J by 1 base; unmatched bases: 3. This CDR3 comprises 14 residues. The CDR3 nucleotides are TGTGCCAGCTCACGGACAGGAACGAACACTGAAGCTTTCTTT. Protein: CASSRTGTNTEAFF. The full variable domain, its missing parts supplied by reference TRBV18 and TRBJ1-1, is NAGVMQNPRHLVRRRGQEARLRCSPMKGHSHVYWYRQLPEEGLKFMVYLQKENIIDESGMPKERFSAEFPKEGPSILRIQQVVRGDSAAYFCASSRTGTNTEAFFGQGTRLTVV.

J is TRBJ2-3 and V is TRBV24-1; the D is unclear. Per the germline V gene, CDR1 is KGHDR and CDR2 is SFDVKD. Trimming pared 4 bases from V and 3 bases from J, leaving 7 bases between. CDR3 size: 13 residues. In nucleotides, the CDR3 is TGTGCCACCAGTGACTCACAGACAGATACGCAGTATTTT. Protein sequence: CATSDSQTDTQYF.